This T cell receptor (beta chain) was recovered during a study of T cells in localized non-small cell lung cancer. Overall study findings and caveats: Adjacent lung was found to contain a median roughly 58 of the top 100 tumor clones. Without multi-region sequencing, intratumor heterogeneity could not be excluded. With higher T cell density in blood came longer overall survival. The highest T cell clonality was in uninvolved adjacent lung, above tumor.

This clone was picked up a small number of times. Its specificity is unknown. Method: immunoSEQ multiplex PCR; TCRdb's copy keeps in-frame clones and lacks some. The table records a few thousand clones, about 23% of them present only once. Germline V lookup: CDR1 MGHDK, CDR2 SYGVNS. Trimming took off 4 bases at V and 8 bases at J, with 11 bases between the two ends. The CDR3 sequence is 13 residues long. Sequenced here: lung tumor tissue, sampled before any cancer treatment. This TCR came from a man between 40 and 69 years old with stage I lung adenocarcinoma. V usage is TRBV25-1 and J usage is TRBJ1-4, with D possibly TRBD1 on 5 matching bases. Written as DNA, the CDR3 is TGTGCCAGCAGTGGCGGGGGGAACGAAAAACTGTTTTTT. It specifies CASSGGGNEKLFF. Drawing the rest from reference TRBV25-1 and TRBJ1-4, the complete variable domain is EADIYQTPRYLVIGTGKKITLECSQTMGHDKMYWYQQDPGMELHLIHYSYGVNSTEKGDLSSESTVSRIRTEHFPLTLESARPSHTSQYLCASSGGGNEKLFFGSGTQLSVL.